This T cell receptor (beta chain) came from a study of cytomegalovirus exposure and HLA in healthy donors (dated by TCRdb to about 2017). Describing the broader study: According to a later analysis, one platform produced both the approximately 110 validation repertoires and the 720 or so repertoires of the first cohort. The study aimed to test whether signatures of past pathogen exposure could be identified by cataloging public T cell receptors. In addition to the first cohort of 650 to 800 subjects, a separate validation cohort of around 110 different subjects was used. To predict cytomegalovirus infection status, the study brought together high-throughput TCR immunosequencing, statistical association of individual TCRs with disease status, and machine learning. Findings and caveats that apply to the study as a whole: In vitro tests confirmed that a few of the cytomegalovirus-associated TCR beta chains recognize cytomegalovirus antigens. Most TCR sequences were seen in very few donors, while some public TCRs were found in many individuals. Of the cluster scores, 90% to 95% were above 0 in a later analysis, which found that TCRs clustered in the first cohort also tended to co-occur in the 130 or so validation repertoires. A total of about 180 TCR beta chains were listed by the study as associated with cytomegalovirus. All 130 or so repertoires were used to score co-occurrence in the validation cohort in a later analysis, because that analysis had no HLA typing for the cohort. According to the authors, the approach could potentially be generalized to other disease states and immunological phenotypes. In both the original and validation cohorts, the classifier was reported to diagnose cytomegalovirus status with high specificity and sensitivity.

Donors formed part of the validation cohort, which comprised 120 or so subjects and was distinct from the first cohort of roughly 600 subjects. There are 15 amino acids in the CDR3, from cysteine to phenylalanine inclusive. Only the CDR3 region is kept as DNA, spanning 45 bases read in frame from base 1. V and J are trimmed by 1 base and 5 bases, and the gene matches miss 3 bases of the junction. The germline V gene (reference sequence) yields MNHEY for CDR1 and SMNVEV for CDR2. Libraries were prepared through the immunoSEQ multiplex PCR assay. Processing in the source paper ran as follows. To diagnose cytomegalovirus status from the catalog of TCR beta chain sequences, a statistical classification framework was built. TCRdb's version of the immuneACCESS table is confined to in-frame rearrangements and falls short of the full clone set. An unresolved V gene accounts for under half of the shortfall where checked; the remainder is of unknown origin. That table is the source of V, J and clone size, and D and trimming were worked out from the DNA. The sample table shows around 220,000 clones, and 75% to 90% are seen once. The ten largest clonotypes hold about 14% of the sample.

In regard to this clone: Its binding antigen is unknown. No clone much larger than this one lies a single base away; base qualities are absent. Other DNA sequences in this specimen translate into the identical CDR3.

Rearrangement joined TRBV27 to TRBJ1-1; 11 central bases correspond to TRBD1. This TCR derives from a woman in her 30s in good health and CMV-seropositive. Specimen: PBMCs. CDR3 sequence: CASSLWGQGGTEAFF. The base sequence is TGTGCCAGCAGTTTATGGGGACAGGGGGGGACTGAAGCTTTCTTT.